This T cell receptor (beta chain) was documented in a study of OX40 agonist ivuxolimab in advanced cancers. Study summary: The dose of intravenous ivuxolimab that patients received every 2 weeks ranged from 0.01 to 10 mg/kg. Study-wide findings and caveats: CD4+ and CD8+ T cells in blood underwent clonal expansion by week 6 at 0.1 to 3.0 mg/kg.

As concerns this clone: As yet, its antigen is unknown.

Assay: immunoSEQ multiplex PCR; the TCRdb copy retains only in-frame clones and omits some. The table has roughly 140,000 clones, under 95% seen once. Germline CDR1 reads SGHDN; CDR2 reads FVKESK. With 4 bases removed from V and 2 bases from J, the gap between germline ends came to 14 bases. The CDR3 runs to 15 residues. This TCR came from an adult with an advanced solid tumor such as melanoma, head and neck, liver or kidney cancer. This chain links TRBV14 with TRBJ1-1; D call uncertain. Sample: CD4+ or CD8+ T cells sorted from blood, taken in a trial of the OX40 agonist ivuxolimab. The CDR3 loop is CASSPTRTGNTEAFF. DNA of the CDR3: TGTGCCAGCAGCCCGACCCGGACGGGTAACACTGAAGCTTTCTTT. Full variable domain (remainder filled in from reference TRBV14 and TRBJ1-1): EAGVTQFPSHSVIEKGQTVTLRCDPISGHDNLYWYRRVMGKEIKFLLHFVKESKQDESGMPNNRFLAERTGGTYSTLKVQPAELEDSGVYFCASSPTRTGNTEAFFGQGTRLTVV.